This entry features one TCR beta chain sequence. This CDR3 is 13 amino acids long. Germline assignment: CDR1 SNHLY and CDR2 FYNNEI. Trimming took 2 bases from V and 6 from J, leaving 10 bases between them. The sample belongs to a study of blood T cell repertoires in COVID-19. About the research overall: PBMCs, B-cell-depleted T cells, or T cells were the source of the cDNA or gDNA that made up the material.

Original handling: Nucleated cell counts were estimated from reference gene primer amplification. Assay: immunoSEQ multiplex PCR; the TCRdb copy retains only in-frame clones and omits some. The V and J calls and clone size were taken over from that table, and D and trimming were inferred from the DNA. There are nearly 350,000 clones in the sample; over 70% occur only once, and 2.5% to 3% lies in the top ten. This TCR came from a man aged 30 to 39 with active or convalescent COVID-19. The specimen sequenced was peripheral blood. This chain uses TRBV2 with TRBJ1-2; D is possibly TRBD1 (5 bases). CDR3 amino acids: CASSEWGRDGYTF. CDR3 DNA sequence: TGTGCCAGCAGTGAATGGGGGAGGGATGGCTACACCTTC. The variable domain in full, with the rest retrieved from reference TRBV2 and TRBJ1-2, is EPEVTQTPSHQVTQMGQEVILRCVPISNHLYFYWYRQILGQKVEFLVSFYNNEISEKSEIFDDQFSVERPDGSNFTLKIRSTKLEDSAMYFCASSEWGRDGYTFGSGTRLTVV.